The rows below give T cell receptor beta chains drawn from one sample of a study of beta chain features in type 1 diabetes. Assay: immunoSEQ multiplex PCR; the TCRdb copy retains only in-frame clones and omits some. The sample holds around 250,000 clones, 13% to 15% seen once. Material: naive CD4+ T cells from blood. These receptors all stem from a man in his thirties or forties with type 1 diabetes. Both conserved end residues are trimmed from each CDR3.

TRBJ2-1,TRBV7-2,ASSPMWTSGYQF
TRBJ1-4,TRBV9,ASSVGLEEKLF
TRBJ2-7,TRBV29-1,SVEAGTGGTYEQY
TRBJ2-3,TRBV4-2,ASSQVAGSADTQY
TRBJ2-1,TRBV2,ASSVSGDEQF
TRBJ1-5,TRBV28,ASSLSSGYNQPQH
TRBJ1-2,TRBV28,ASSPNRHHGYT
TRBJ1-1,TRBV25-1,ASSEQWEKGGTEAF
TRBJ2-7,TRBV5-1,ASSSAPPGQTIYEQY
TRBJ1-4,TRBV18,ASSPKAGTNEKLF
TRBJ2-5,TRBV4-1,ASSHPDRQETQY
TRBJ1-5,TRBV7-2,ASSLDRGNQPQH
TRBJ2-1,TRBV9,ASSVGAGGYNEQF
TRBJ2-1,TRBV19,ASSIPASGQYNEQF
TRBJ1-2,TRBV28,ASSPRQAYGYT
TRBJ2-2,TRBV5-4,ASSRGGLAGGGGELF
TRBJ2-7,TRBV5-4,ASSLVGRGEQY
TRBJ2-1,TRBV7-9,ASSSTFGTGNEQF
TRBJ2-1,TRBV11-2,ASSLDAGSYNEQF
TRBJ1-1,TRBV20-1,SAREIVEAF
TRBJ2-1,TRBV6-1,ASSETLDQGEQF
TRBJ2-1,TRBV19,ASSMSRDTEQF
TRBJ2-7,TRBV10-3,AISETGTGGHEQY
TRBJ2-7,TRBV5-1,ASRRLGAGEQY
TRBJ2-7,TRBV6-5,ASSYSAGLGYEQY
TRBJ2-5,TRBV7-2,ASSSRTVQETQY
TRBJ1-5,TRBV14,ASSQVGADQPQH
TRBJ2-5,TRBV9,ASSVAGGLGETQY
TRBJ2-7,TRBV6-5,ASSYSRGRAYEQY
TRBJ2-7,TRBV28,ASSLRGLHEQY
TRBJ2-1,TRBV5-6,ASSPSGGDNYNEQF